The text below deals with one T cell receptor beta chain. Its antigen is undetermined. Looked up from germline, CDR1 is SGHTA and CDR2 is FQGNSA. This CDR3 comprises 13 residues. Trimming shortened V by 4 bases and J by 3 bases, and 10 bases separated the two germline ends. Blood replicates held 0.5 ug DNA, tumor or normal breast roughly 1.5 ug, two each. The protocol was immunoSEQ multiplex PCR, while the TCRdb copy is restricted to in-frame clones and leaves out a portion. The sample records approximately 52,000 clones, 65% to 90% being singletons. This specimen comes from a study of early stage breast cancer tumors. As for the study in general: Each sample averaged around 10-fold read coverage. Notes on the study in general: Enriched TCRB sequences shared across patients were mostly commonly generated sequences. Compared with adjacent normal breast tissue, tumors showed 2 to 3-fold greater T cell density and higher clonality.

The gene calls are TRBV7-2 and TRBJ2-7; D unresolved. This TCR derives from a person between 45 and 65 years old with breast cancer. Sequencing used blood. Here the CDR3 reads CASSYTWDYEQYF. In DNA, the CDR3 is TGTGCCAGCAGCTATACATGGGACTACGAGCAGTACTTC.